The clone carrying this T cell receptor beta chain appeared many times. The antigen is undetermined. Each CDR3 protein is one row after TCRdb ran MiXCR on the multiplex PCR reads. The sample has approximately 100,000 distinct CDR3 sequences, 21% seen once. The source of the sample is a study of breast tumors, draining lymph nodes, adjacent tissues. The lymph nodes were axillary draining lymph nodes from breast cancer patients. General study findings and limits: Luminal-like breast cancer showed significantly higher tumor–nontumor repertoire similarity than basal-like. The data were judged consistent with most tumor T cells coming from lymph node and expanding in tumor. Tumor TCR diversity was below lymph nodes but above nontumor tissue. Data only fit, rather than demonstrated, lymph node origin of most tumor T cells.

Sequenced sample: axillary lymph node tissue. The TCR sequence derives from a female donor with breast cancer. Some clones in this sample may be carry-over from other donors' samples.

The CDR3 DNA is TGCGCCAGCAGCTGGGGAGGGGAGCAGTACTTC. It encodes CASSWGGEQYF. This chain connects TRBV5-1 to TRBJ2-7; 7 bases line up with TRBD2. The CDR3 consists of 11 residues. With 3 bases clipped from V and 7 bases from J, the junction kept 1 base outside the gene matches. Per germline, CDR1 SGHRS and CDR2 YFSETQ.